Shown below are 15 T cell receptor beta chains from a single sample sequenced in a study of cytomegalovirus exposure and HLA in healthy donors. This table comes from immunoSEQ multiplex PCR, and its TCRdb copy is limited to in-frame clones, with some not included. The top ten hold roughly 0.67% of the sample, which has about 110,000 clones, almost 96% seen once. What was sequenced was PBMCs. These receptors came from a woman aged 18-29 years in good health and CMV-seronegative.

V and J are TRBV2 and TRBJ2-7; D uncertain. The CDR3 covers 14 residues. CDR1 is SNHLY and CDR2 is FYNNEI in the germline V gene. The ends were cut back, 5 bases at V and 3 bases at J, with 14 bases in the middle. The CDR3 nucleotides read TGTGCCAGCAGTCTCTACCGAAACCACTACGAGCAGTACTTC. Amino acids: CASSLYRNHYEQYF.

This clone appeared once. V gene TRBV10-3 combines with J gene TRBJ2-1; TRBD2 might be the D (5 bases). CDR1 and CDR2 from the germline V gene are ENHRY and SYGVKD. Trimming left V 2 bases short and J 6 bases short, with 8 bases between. The CDR3 extends over 13 amino acids. CDR3: CAISEREINEQFF. The CDR3 bases are TGTGCCATCAGTGAGAGGGAGATCAATGAGCAGTTCTTC.

CDR3 sequence (DNA): TGTGCCAGCGGGGGGGGCGGCATTAGCAATCAGCCCCAGCATTTT. This sequence encodes CASGGGGISNQPQHF. This chain connects TRBV6-5 to TRBJ1-5; D perhaps matches TRBD1 (6 bases). Looked up from germline, CDR1 is MNHEY and CDR2 is SVGAGI. The CDR3 spans 15 residues. V lost 8 bases to trimming and J lost 0 bases, with 14 bases between them.

The chain has TRBV6-6 and TRBJ1-5; D remains unclear. V lost 5 bases to trimming and J lost 4 bases, with 9 bases between them. CDR3 length equals 13 residues. Germline V gene sequence: CDR1 MNHNY, CDR2 SVGAGI (reference sequence). CDR3 coding DNA: TGTGCCAGCAGTCCGGGAGAAAATCAGCCCCAGCATTTT. Translation gives CASSPGENQPQHF.

This clone appeared a single time. The chain recombines TRBV19 with TRBJ1-1; no clear D. CDR1 and CDR2 from the germline V gene are LNHDA and SQIVND (reference sequence). The CDR3 covers 12 residues. The V end lost 6 bases, the J end lost 5 bases, and 10 bases lay between the germline ends. CDR3 in amino acids: CASRNGRTEAFF. CDR3 nucleotide sequence: TGTGCCAGTAGAAACGGGAGGACTGAAGCTTTCTTT. Combining the CDR3 with reference TRBV19 and TRBJ1-1 gives the whole variable domain DGGITQSPKYLFRKEGQNVTLSCEQNLNHDAMYWYRQDPGQGLRLIYYSQIVNDFQKGDIAEGYSVSREKKESFPLTVTSAQKNPTAFYLCASRNGRTEAFFGQGTRLTVV.

The chain has TRBV7-2 and TRBJ2-2, with D possibly matching TRBD2 (5 bases). CDR1 SGHTA and CDR2 FQGNSA come from the germline V gene. The V end was cut by 1 base, the J end by 6 bases, with 15 bases between. The CDR3 consists of 16 residues. The CDR3 sequence is CASSLDPSGLAGELFF. CDR3 DNA sequence: TGTGCCAGCAGCTTAGACCCTTCGGGGTTGGCCGGGGAGCTGTTTTTT. The full variable domain, rest sourced from reference TRBV7-2 and TRBJ2-2, is GAGVSQSPSNKVTEKGKDVELRCDPISGHTALYWYRQSLGQGLEFLIYFQGNSAPDKSGLPSDRFSAERTGGSVSTLTIQRTQQEDSAVYLCASSLDPSGLAGELFFGEGSRLTVL.

J is TRBJ1-2 and V is TRBV14; D is ambiguous. Germline CDR1 reads SGHDN; CDR2 reads FVKESK. There are 15 residues in the CDR3. Trimming cost V 0 bases and J 6 bases, with 14 bases left between them. The CDR3: CASSQDRISGNGYTF. CDR3 in DNA: TGTGCCAGCAGCCAAGATAGGATTAGCGGAAATGGCTACACCTTC. The complete variable domain, with remaining parts taken from reference TRBV14 and TRBJ1-2, reads EAGVTQFPSHSVIEKGQTVTLRCDPISGHDNLYWYRRVMGKEIKFLLHFVKESKQDESGMPNNRFLAERTGGTYSTLKVQPAELEDSGVYFCASSQDRISGNGYTFGSGTRLTVV.

In its sample, this clone was seen once. The chain couples TRBV7-9 to TRBJ1-3; 8 bases are a match to TRBD1. Germline lookup yields CDR1 SEHNR and CDR2 FQNEAQ (reference sequence). The CDR3 consists of 17 residues. V shed 8 bases, J shed 0 bases, and the junction held 12 bases outside the gene matches. CDR3 protein: CASPSRGQSVSGNTIYF. The CDR3 DNA reads as TGTGCCAGCCCCTCCAGGGGGCAGTCAGTCTCTGGAAACACCATATATTTT.

This chain connects TRBV6-1 to TRBJ1-1, with D uncertain. The V end was cut by 3 bases, the J end by 2 bases, with 7 bases between. This CDR3 contains 13 residues. Germline V gene data show CDR1 as MNHNS and CDR2 as SASEGT. The DNA of the CDR3 is TGTGCCAGCAGTGACCTCTATAACACTGAAGCTTTCTTT. Protein: CASSDLYNTEAFF.

The J gene is TRBJ1-2, the V gene TRBV28; the D gene is possibly TRBD1 (6 bases). V was trimmed by 6 bases and J by 4 bases, leaving 18 bases between them. Germline CDR1 reads MDHEN; CDR2 reads SYDVKM. CDR3 length: 15 amino acids. As DNA, the CDR3 is TGTGCCAGCAGGATCTCAACTACAGGGCCCTATGGCTACACCTTC. It translates to CASRISTTGPYGYTF.

The chain is built from TRBV11-2 and TRBJ1-2; a weak D match, TRBD1 (6 bases). Germline values: CDR1 SGHAT, CDR2 FQNNGV. The CDR3 length is 12 residues. The ends were cut back, 5 bases at V and 4 bases at J, with 8 bases in the middle. The CDR3 DNA reads TGTGCCAGCAGCGAACAGGGCTATGGCTACACCTTC. It specifies CASSEQGYGYTF.

The chain joins TRBV28 to TRBJ1-5; 7 bases fit TRBD1. From germline, CDR1 is MDHEN and CDR2 SYDVKM. The CDR3 totals 18 residues. The V and J ends lost 4 bases and 0 bases, in that order; junction bases with no gene match: 12. CDR3 coding DNA: TGTGCCAGCAGTTCAGACCGGGACAGACAGAATAGCAATCAGCCCCAGCATTTT. This gives the protein CASSSDRDRQNSNQPQHF.

This chain uses TRBV19 with TRBJ2-1; D is undetermined. The germline V gene has CDR1 LNHDA and CDR2 SQIVND (reference sequence). This CDR3 has 15 residues. The V end lost 8 bases, the J end lost 1 base, and 15 bases lay between the germline ends. The CDR3, as DNA: TGTGCCAGTGCTGTAGGCCCAGGATCCTACAATGAGCAGTTCTTC. Its translation is CASAVGPGSYNEQFF.

The V gene is TRBV6-5, the J gene TRBJ1-1, with D perhaps TRBD1 (5 bases). This CDR3 contains 14 residues. Trimming stripped 6 bases from V and 4 bases from J, with 15 bases between. Looked up from germline, CDR1 is MNHEY and CDR2 is SVGAGI. The CDR3 bases are TGTGCCAGCAGAAAGCCCAGGGAGGGCACTGAAGCTTTCTTT. It yields the protein CASRKPREGTEAFF.

Concerning this clone itself: The same CDR3 can be traced to other DNA sequences in this sample. The rearrangement links TRBV2 to TRBJ2-7, with D uncertain. The CDR3 consists of 12 residues. Per the germline V gene, CDR1 is SNHLY and CDR2 is FYNNEI. V lost 6 bases to trimming and J lost 0 bases, with 6 bases between them. The CDR3 DNA sequence: TGTGCCAGCAGGGCCGACTCCTACGAGCAGTACTTC. Protein product: CASRADSYEQYF.